This T cell receptor (beta chain) is drawn from a study of T cell responses to AZD1222 COVID-19 vaccine. Second-dose groups at about 4 or about 12 weeks were pooled. Using immunoSEQ multiplex PCR, the repertoire was profiled, and TCRdb retains in-frame clones only, with some absent. The sample carries approximately 150,000 clones, about 90% recorded once. Study-wide results and limits: Clonal diversity was possibly underestimated; the donors were predominantly white British and more often female.

As regards this clone: Its specificity is unknown.

The material sequenced was peripheral blood, taken 28 days after the second AZD1222 dose. The TCR was taken from an adult who received the AZD1222 COVID-19 vaccine.

The CDR3 loop is CASRGTSNSPLHF. The CDR3 nucleotides are TGTGCCAGCAGGGGGACGAGCAATTCACCCCTCCACTTT. This chain connects TRBV7-9 to TRBJ1-6; tentative D call: TRBD1 (5 bases). The germline gives CDR1 SEHNR, CDR2 FQNEAQ (reference sequence). Trimming pared 6 bases from V and 7 bases from J, leaving 10 bases between. This CDR3 is 13 amino acids long.